The T cell receptor (beta chain) described here comes from a study of blood T cell repertoires in COVID-19. This clone was seen more than once but under ten times. Patients in Seattle were enrolled during active infection, then followed longitudinally. V lost 5 bases and J 4 bases, leaving 15 bases between the germline ends. CDR3 length equals 15 residues. The germline gives CDR1 SGHVS, CDR2 FQNEAQ. Here immunoSEQ multiplex PCR was the method, and the copy in TCRdb shows in-frame clones only, minus some. The table shows some 350,000 clones, with 88% occurring only once. The V gene is TRBV7-8, the J gene TRBJ1-5, with TRBD1 as a possible D gene (6 bases). The TCR was taken from a woman aged 70 to 79 with COVID-19, enrolled during active disease. Sequenced input: peripheral blood. In DNA form, the CDR3 reads TGTGCCAGCAGCCTACGGACAGATTTTAATCAGCCCCAGCATTTT. This codes for CASSLRTDFNQPQHF.